A selection of T cell receptor beta chains follows, all from one sample in a study of blood T cell repertoires in COVID-19. The protocol was immunoSEQ multiplex PCR, while the TCRdb copy is restricted to in-frame clones and leaves out a portion. Of about 260,000 clones in the sample, approximately 90% were seen once. The sequenced sample was peripheral blood. These receptors all come from a woman in her forties with acute or convalescent COVID-19. Each CDR3 is given with its conserved first and last residue. Each record gives: J gene, CDR3 length, V gene, CDR3 protein.

>TRBJ2-5|15|TRBV2
CASSLPWPGGETQYF
>TRBJ1-4|14|TRBV19
CASSIEGRAEKLFF
>TRBJ1-2|14|TRBV15
CATSRTGPQYGYTF
>TRBJ2-2|17|TRBV18
CASSQRWDKSNTGELFF
>TRBJ1-2|16|TRBV3-1/TRBV3-2
CASSPTFPGQGDGYTF
>TRBJ2-1|14|TRBV2
CAGRIQGDYNEQFF
>TRBJ2-3|15|TRBV19
CASSPGGAGTDTQYF
>TRBJ2-2|14|TRBV4-1
CASSQRRGTGELFF
>TRBJ2-3|16|TRBV11-2
CASSLGSGVYTDTQYF
>TRBJ1-5|14|TRBV11-2
CASSHPGQNQPQHF
>TRBJ2-5|15|TRBV5-6
CASRGGAGPQETQYF
>TRBJ1-2|14|TRBV5-1
CASSSYRGPFGYTF
>TRBJ2-3|13|TRBV12-3/TRBV12-4
CASSLRGADTQYF
>TRBJ2-1|16|TRBV7-8
CASSKLTGEVNNEQFF